This T cell receptor (beta chain) was recovered during a study of T cells after yellow fever vaccination. Concerning this clonotype itself: At one end the junction does not follow the germline gene, possibly because of a read error.

One entry per CDR3 protein, called by TCRdb with MiXCR from the 5' RACE reads. This table holds around 140,000 distinct CDR3 sequences, 7% to 9% found once. Germline V gene lookup returns CDR1 DFQATT and CDR2 SNEGSKA (reference sequence). This CDR3 has 16 amino acids. The chain joins TRBV20-1 to TRBJ2-7, with 9 bases lining up with TRBD2. Sequencing used CD4+ T cells sorted from PBMCs, obtained 5 days after the yellow fever booster vaccination. The TCR originated in a man younger than 40 who received the YFV17D yellow fever vaccine. CDR3 sequence (DNA): TGCTGTGCTAGAGATGTTAGGCTAGCGGGAAGACACGAGCAGTACTTC. It translates to CCARDVRLAGRHEQYF.